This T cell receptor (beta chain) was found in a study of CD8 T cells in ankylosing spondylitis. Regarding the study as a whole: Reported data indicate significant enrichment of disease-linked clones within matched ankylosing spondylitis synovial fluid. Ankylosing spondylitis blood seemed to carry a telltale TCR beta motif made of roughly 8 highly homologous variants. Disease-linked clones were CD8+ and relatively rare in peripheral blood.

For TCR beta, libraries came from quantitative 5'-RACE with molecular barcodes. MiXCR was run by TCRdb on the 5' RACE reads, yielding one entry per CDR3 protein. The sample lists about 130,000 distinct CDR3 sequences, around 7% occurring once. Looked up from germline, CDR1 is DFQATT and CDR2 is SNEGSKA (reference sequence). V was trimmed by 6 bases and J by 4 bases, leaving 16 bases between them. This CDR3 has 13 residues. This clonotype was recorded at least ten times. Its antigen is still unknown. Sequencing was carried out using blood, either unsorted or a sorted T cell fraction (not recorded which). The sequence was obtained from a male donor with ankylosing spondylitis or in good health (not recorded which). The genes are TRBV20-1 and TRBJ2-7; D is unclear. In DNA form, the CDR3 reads TGCAGTGCCCCATTCAGGTATGGGTACGAGCAGTACTTC. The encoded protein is CSAPFRYGYEQYF.